The 28 T cell receptor beta chains below come from one sample, sequenced in a study of tumor-infiltrating lymphocytes in primary liver carcinoma. Making TCR beta cDNA involved approximately 0.5 ug total RNA and a constant-region primer. It was through three nested multiplex PCR rounds of slightly modified ARM-PCR that TCR beta libraries arose. Running roughly 10 cycles apiece, the first two PCR rounds relied on TRBV1-TRBV30 forward primers together with a C-beta reverse primer. TCRdb reprocessed the multiplex PCR reads via MiXCR and lists one record per CDR3 protein. The data contain about 210,000 distinct CDR3 sequences, about 61% of them singletons. Alongside blood RNA obtained from unsorted whole blood, germline DNA was also extracted. The sequencing sample was made of peripheral blood. The receptors stem from a woman aged 60-70 years with primary liver carcinoma and hepatitis B virus infection.

The chain joins TRBV13 to TRBJ2-6; either TRBD1 or TRBD2 may supply D (6 bases each). Germline V lookup: CDR1 PRHDT, CDR2 FYEKMQ (reference sequence). CDR3 length equals 18 residues. V lost 8 bases to trimming and J lost 0 bases, with 20 bases between them. In DNA, the CDR3 is TGTGCCAGCGGTCCAAGGGGGAGGACGGGCTCTGGGGCCAACGTCCTGACTTTC. Translating it yields CASGPRGRTGSGANVLTF.

The CDR3 region is CASSLTGGLLVGAQETQYF. The CDR3 region has the DNA TGTGCCAGCAGCTTAACGGGGGGTCTGCTAGTGGGAGCCCAGGAGACCCAGTACTTC. The chain links TRBV7-3 to TRBJ2-5, with D possibly TRBD2 on 6 matching bases. Germline CDR1 SGHTA, CDR2 FQGTGA. The germline V and J ends were trimmed by 0 bases and 5 bases, with 25 bases remaining between them. The CDR3 is 19 residues long.

On this clonotype itself: No conserved phenylalanine or tryptophan ends this CDR3, so it is likely a read error. The J gene is TRBJ2-1, the V gene TRBV7-8; the D is unclear. V was shortened by 5 bases and J by 7 bases, with 12 bases between the two germline ends. Germline V gene data show CDR1 as SGHVS and CDR2 as FQNEAQ. The CDR3 sequence is 13 residues long. The CDR3 coding sequence is TGTGCCAGCAGCCGAAACAATCTGAATGAGCAGTTCTTA. Translating it yields CASSRNNLNEQFL.

Details on this clonotype: Mismatch with germline at one junction end may stem from a read error. The gene calls are TRBV2 and TRBJ2-1; 12 bases agree with TRBD2. The CDR3 runs 15 residues. Germline V CDR1 and CDR2: SNHLY, FYNNEI. The DNA for the CDR3 is TGTGCCAGCTCTAGCGGGAGGGGGTCCTACAATGAGGAGTTCTTC. Translation: CASSSGRGSYNEEFF.

This clonotype was recorded a few times. The J gene is TRBJ1-2, the V gene TRBV4-1; a weak D match, TRBD1 (5 bases). The CDR3 totals 19 residues. CDR1 is MGHRA, CDR2 YSYEKL, per germline. V was trimmed by 0 bases and J by 4 bases, leaving 24 bases between them. The CDR3 is CASSQDFGFGSGSPYGYTF. CDR3 DNA: TGCGCCAGCAGCCAAGATTTTGGATTCGGGTCAGGGAGCCCCTATGGCTACACCTTC.

Regarding this clonotype: Being one base from a much bigger clone, this may be a read error. The chain is built from TRBV12-3 or TRBV12-4 and TRBJ2-5; 9 bases map to TRBD2. The CDR3 is 16 residues long. The CDR3 is CANSFPLAGVQETQYF. In DNA, the CDR3 is TGTGCCAACAGTTTTCCGTTAGCGGGGGTACAAGAGACCCAGTACTTC.

This chain connects TRBV29-1 to TRBJ2-1, with D tentatively TRBD2 (6 bases). V dropped 4 bases and J dropped 5 bases, with 21 bases sitting between them. CDR3 length equals 16 residues. Looked up from germline, CDR1 is SQVTM and CDR2 is ANQGSEA. In DNA, the CDR3 is TGCAGCGTTGCGGGCGGGTGGACTAACGGACACAATGAGCAGTTCTTC. Its protein is CSVAGGWTNGHNEQFF.

With regard to this clonotype: At one of its ends the junction is not consistent with the germline gene, which may arise from a read error. J is TRBJ1-1 and V is TRBV29-1; possibly TRBD1 for D (5 bases). The CDR3 length is 12 residues. Germline loops: CDR1 SQVTM, CDR2 ANQGSEA. Here the CDR3 reads CSFGGAPSETFF. CDR3 nucleotide sequence: TGCAGCTTTGGCGGGGCCCCCAGTGAAACTTTCTTT.

This clonotype was seen ten or more times. V gene TRBV29-1 combines with J gene TRBJ2-3; D remains ambiguous. The V gene lost 6 bases and the J gene lost 0 bases, with 16 bases spanning the gap. Germline V gene data show CDR1 as SQVTM and CDR2 as ANQGSEA. The CDR3 contains 15 residues. Here the CDR3 reads CSVGKSSTSTDTQYF. The DNA of the CDR3 is TGCAGCGTGGGGAAGTCAAGTACTAGCACAGATACGCAGTATTTT.

This clonotype was detected ten times or more. The CDR3 reads CASTVFSGNYNEQFF. Written as DNA, the CDR3 is TGTGCCAGCACCGTTTTTAGCGGGAACTACAATGAGCAGTTCTTC. This chain uses TRBV13 with TRBJ2-1; 8 bases line up with TRBD2. J lost 3 bases, V lost 7 bases, and 8 bases had no gene match. Germline V gives CDR1 PRHDT, CDR2 FYEKMQ (reference sequence). CDR3 length: 15 residues.

Concerning this clonotype itself: This may come from a read error, since a much larger clone is one base off. The V and J genes are TRBV6-6 and TRBJ2-1; D gene unclear. CDR3 length: 11 amino acids. The V gene's germline CDR1 is MNHNY and CDR2 SVGAGI (reference sequence). This CDR3 reads CTSSYRVEQFF. CDR3 DNA: TGTACCAGCAGTTACCGGGTTGAGCAGTTCTTC.

This chain joins TRBV6-6 and TRBJ2-7; 7 bases align to TRBD2. Germline values: CDR1 MNHNY, CDR2 SVGAGI (reference sequence). The CDR3 is made up of 14 amino acids. The J segment lost 5 bases and the V segment lost 7 bases, leaving 11 bases of the junction unmatched. The DNA for the CDR3 is TGTGCCAGCAATCCCCCGTGGGGGGGTAACGAGCAGTACTTC. Protein product: CASNPPWGGNEQYF.

This rearrangement joins TRBV19 to TRBJ1-5, with a possible D match to TRBD1 (5 bases). Germline-derived CDR1 and CDR2 are LNHDA and SQIVND (reference sequence). V lost 3 bases and J lost 2, with 11 bases in between. This CDR3 is 15 amino acids long. CDR3 coding DNA: TGTGCCAGTAGTATGGGACGGCGGGGCAATCAGCCCCAGCATTTT. It yields the protein CASSMGRRGNQPQHF.

In this sample, this clonotype turned up once. One base away lies a much larger clone, so this may be a sequencing read error. This sequence joins TRBV12-3 or TRBV12-4 and TRBJ2-1, with D unresolved. This CDR3 region has 12 residues. Deletions cut 6 bases from V and 9 bases from J, with 12 bases between. In nucleotides, the CDR3 is TGTGCCAGCAGCGAGCCGAAGCGTGAGCAGTTCTTC. This encodes CASSEPKREQFF.

The V call is TRBV5-1, the J call TRBJ2-5, with TRBD2 matching over 8 bases. The J segment lost 4 bases and the V segment lost 4 bases, leaving 9 bases of the junction unmatched. The CDR3 runs to 15 residues. CDR1 is SGHRS and CDR2 is YFSETQ in the germline V gene. The DNA for the CDR3 is TGCGCCAGCAGCATGAGCGGGAGTGAAGGAGAGACCCAGTACTTC. This codes for CASSMSGSEGETQYF.

The table lists this clonotype with a count of one. The chain links TRBV5-1 to TRBJ2-7, with a possible D match to TRBD1 (6 bases). The CDR3 is made up of 14 amino acids. V gave up 3 bases and J gave up 2 bases, with 12 bases separating them. The germline V gene encodes CDR1 SGHRS and CDR2 YFSETQ. The CDR3 nucleotides read TGCGCCAGCAGCTCGTACAGGGATCCCTACGAGCAGTACTTC. Amino acids: CASSSYRDPYEQYF.

This clonotype was observed a single time. This CDR3 fails to terminate in the conserved phenylalanine or tryptophan, so it likely reflects a read error. The chain has TRBV6-6 and TRBJ2-7; 8 positions agree with TRBD1. The CDR3 is made up of 14 amino acids. Germline lookup yields CDR1 MNHNY and CDR2 SVGAGI (reference sequence). J lost 5 bases, V lost 6 bases, and 9 bases had no gene match. The CDR3, as DNA: TGTGCCAGCAGCCCCGGACAGGGATCCGACGAGCAGTACCTC. Residues: CASSPGQGSDEQYL.

J is TRBJ2-7 and V is TRBV11-1; D uncertain. Trimming took off 2 bases at V and 3 bases at J, with 5 bases between the two ends. CDR1 SGHAT and CDR2 FQDESV come from the germline V gene (reference sequence). The CDR3 is made up of 12 amino acids. In DNA form, the CDR3 reads TGTGCCAGCAGCTTAAAGTGCTACGAGCAGTACTTC. This translates into CASSLKCYEQYF.

The V gene is TRBV10-3, the J gene TRBJ2-3, with TRBD2 matching 8 bases. Trimming took 10 bases from V and 3 from J; bases not matched to a gene: 9. The CDR3 length is 14 residues. The germline V gene has CDR1 ENHRY and CDR2 SYGVKD. In DNA, the CDR3 is TGTGCCACTTCCCCGGGACTAGAGACAGATACGCAGTATTTT. This gives the protein CATSPGLETDTQYF.

This clonotype was counted a few times. The chain uses TRBV5-4 and TRBJ2-7; D could derive from TRBD1 or TRBD2 (5 bases each). V dropped 5 bases and J dropped 2 bases, with 17 bases sitting between them. The germline gives CDR1 SGHNT, CDR2 YYREEE (reference sequence). CDR3 size: 15 residues. In DNA, the CDR3 is TGTGCCAGCAGTTCGAAAGGGGAGACTACCTACGAGCAGTACTTC. Protein product: CASSSKGETTYEQYF.

This clonotype was observed a handful of times. The V and J genes are TRBV28 and TRBJ1-1; D unresolved. The V end lost 11 bases, the J end lost 4 bases, and 17 bases lay between the germline ends. Germline V gene sequence: CDR1 MDHEN, CDR2 SYDVKM. The CDR3 extends over 13 amino acids. The CDR3 sequence: CASMAGLGTEAFF. In nucleotides, the CDR3 is TGTGCCTCAATGGCGGGGTTGGGCACTGAAGCTTTCTTT.

This clonotype appeared once. A much more abundant neighbour one base away suggests this may be a read error. V gene TRBV12-3 or TRBV12-4 combines with J gene TRBJ1-1; D not certain. There are 12 residues in the CDR3. The chain's CDR3 is CAGSSPRTEAFF. The DNA for the CDR3 is TGTGCCGGCAGTTCTCCTCGCACTGAAGCTTTCTTT.

The chain joins TRBV11-2 to TRBJ2-3; no clear D gene. Trimming pared 6 bases from V and 1 base from J, leaving 14 bases between. Germline V gene data show CDR1 as SGHAT and CDR2 as FQNNGV. The CDR3 loop spans 15 amino acids. The CDR3 reads CASSPSMPGTDTQYF. The DNA for the CDR3 is TGTGCCAGCAGTCCGTCCATGCCGGGCACAGATACGCAGTATTTT. The variable domain in full, with the rest retrieved from reference TRBV11-2 and TRBJ2-3, is EAGVAQSPRYKIIEKRQSVAFWCNPISGHATLYWYQQILGQGPKLLIQFQNNGVVDDSQLPKDRFSAERLKGVDSTLKIQPAKLEDSAVYLCASSPSMPGTDTQYFGPGTRLTVL.

Note on this clonotype: Given a much more abundant clone one base away, this may be a read error. The CDR3 carries no conserved terminal phenylalanine or tryptophan, so it likely arises from a read error. This chain joins TRBV5-6 and TRBJ2-2, with a possible D match to TRBD2 (5 bases). CDR3 size: 16 residues. CDR1 is SGHDT and CDR2 is YYEEEE in the germline V gene. V was trimmed by 2 bases and J by 3 bases, leaving 14 bases between them. The CDR3 DNA reads as TGTGCCAGCAGCTTTTGGTTAGCGACCCACACCGGGGAGCTGTTTTTG. Protein sequence: CASSFWLATHTGELFL.

Concerning this clonotype itself: The junction and the germline gene differ at one end; a read error may be behind it. This chain links TRBV5-1 with TRBJ2-5, with D possibly TRBD2 on 6 matching bases. CDR1 is SGHRS and CDR2 is YFSETQ in the germline V gene. The CDR3 is 14 amino acids. The CDR3 DNA sequence: TGCACCAGCAGCCCGGAGGGGCCAAGTGTGGCCCAGTACTTC. Protein: CTSSPEGPSVAQYF.

This clonotype was observed at least ten times. The J gene is TRBJ1-6, the V gene TRBV6-6, with D possibly being TRBD1 (6 bases). CDR3 size: 12 residues. V shed 7 bases and J shed 9 bases, with 10 bases lying between them. The germline V gene has CDR1 MNHNY and CDR2 SVGAGI (reference sequence). CDR3 protein: CASNEGGSPLHF. The CDR3, as DNA: TGTGCCAGCAACGAAGGGGGTTCACCCCTCCACTTT.

For this clonotype: This likely comes from a read error, as the CDR3 has no conserved phenylalanine or tryptophan at its end. CDR3 nucleotides: TGTGCCAGCAGCTTAGCTGGGTACCAAGAGACCCAGTACCTC. Translating it yields CASSLAGYQETQYL. The chain employs TRBV7-9 and TRBJ2-5; D gene unclear. V was pared by 0 bases and J by 0 bases, with 5 bases between. The length of the CDR3 is 14 residues. Germline CDR1 reads SEHNR; CDR2 reads FQNEAQ (reference sequence).

With regard to this clonotype: Germline and junction disagree at one end, which may indicate a read error. V gene TRBV11-1 combines with J gene TRBJ2-7; 9 positions agree with TRBD1. CDR1 and CDR2 from the germline V gene are SGHAT and FQDESV (reference sequence). The CDR3 loop spans 16 amino acids. The CDR3 here is CGSRASGQGNSYKQYF. The CDR3 DNA reads as TGTGGCAGCAGGGCCTCGGGACAGGGCAACTCCTACAAGCAGTACTTC. Supplemented by reference TRBV11-1 and TRBJ2-7, the full variable domain reads EAEVAQSPRYKITEKSQAVAFWCDPISGHATLYWYRQILGQGPELLVQFQDESVVDDSQLPKDRFSAERLKGVDSTLKIQPAELGDSAMYLCGSRASGQGNSYKQYFGPGTRLTVT.